This T cell receptor (beta chain) was captured in a study of blood T cell repertoires in COVID-19. Turning to the study itself: Nucleic acid was either cDNA or gDNA, and it came from T cells, B-cell-depleted T cells, or PBMCs.

Original handling: Reference gene primer amplification in the assay estimated nucleated cell counts. The table came from immunoSEQ multiplex PCR; TCRdb's copy has only in-frame clones and leaves some out. That table is the source of V, J and clone size, and D and trimming were worked out from the DNA. The data show more than 300,000 clones, over 75% seen once. Per germline, CDR1 SNHLY and CDR2 FYNNEI. This CDR3 contains 15 residues. The V and J ends lost 4 bases and 1 base, in that order; junction bases with no gene match: 5. Those who participated ranged in age from roughly 18 to 89 years and resided in about 24 US areas. What the recovered Cohort 3 donors had was two negative PCRs, clearance, or symptom resolution.

This receptor was obtained from a woman under 30 who had recovered from COVID-19. Sequencing was performed on PBMCs or T cells enriched from blood (not recorded which). This chain links TRBV2 with TRBJ1-1, with 8 bases matching TRBD1. The CDR3 here is CASSGWDRRNTEAFF. The CDR3 DNA follows: TGTGCCAGCAGTGGGTGGGACAGGAGGAACACTGAAGCTTTCTTT. The variable domain in full, with the rest retrieved from reference TRBV2 and TRBJ1-1, is EPEVTQTPSHQVTQMGQEVILRCVPISNHLYFYWYRQILGQKVEFLVSFYNNEISEKSEIFDDQFSVERPDGSNFTLKIRSTKLEDSAMYFCASSGWDRRNTEAFFGQGTRLTVV.